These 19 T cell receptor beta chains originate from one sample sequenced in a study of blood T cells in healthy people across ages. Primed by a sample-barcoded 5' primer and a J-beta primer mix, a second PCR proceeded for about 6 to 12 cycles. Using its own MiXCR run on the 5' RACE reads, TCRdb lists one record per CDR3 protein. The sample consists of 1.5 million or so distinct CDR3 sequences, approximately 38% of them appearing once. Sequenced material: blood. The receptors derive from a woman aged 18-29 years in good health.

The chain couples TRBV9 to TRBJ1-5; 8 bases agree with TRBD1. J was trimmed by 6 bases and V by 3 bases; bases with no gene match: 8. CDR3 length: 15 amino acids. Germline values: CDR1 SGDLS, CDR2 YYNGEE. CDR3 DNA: TGTGCCAGCAGCGCCGGACAGGGTTCGTTTCAGCCCCAGCATTTT. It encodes CASSAGQGSFQPQHF.

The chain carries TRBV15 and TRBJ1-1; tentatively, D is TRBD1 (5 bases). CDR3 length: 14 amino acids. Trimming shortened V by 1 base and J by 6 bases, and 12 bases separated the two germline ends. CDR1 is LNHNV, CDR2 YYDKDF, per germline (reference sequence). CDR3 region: CATSRVRRGAEAFF. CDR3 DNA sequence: TGTGCCACCAGCAGAGTGCGGCGGGGGGCTGAAGCTTTCTTT.

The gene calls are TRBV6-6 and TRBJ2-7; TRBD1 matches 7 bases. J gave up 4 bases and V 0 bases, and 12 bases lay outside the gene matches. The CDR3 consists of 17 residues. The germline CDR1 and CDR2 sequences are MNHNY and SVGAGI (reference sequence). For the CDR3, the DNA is TGTGCCAGCAGTTACTCGATGGGGTTCGGACAGGATTACGAGCAGTACTTC. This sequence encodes CASSYSMGFGQDYEQYF.

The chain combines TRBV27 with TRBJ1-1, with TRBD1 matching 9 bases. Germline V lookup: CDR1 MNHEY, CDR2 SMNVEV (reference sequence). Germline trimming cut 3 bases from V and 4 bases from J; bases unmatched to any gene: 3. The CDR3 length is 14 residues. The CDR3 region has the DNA TGTGCCAGCAGTTTCGGGACAGGGACCACTGAAGCTTTCTTT. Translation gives CASSFGTGTTEAFF.

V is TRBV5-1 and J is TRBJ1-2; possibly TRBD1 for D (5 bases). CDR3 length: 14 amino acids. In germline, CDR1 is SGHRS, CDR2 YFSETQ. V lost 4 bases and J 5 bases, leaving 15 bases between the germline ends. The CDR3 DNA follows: TGCGCCAGCAGCGCCCGCGACAGTTATTATGGCTACACCTTC. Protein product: CASSARDSYYGYTF.

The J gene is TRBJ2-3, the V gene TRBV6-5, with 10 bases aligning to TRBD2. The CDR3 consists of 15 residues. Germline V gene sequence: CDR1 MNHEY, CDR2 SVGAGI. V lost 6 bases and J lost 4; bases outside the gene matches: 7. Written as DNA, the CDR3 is TGTGCCAGCAGGCTAGCGGGAGTGGGAGCAGATACGCAGTATTTT. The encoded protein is CASRLAGVGADTQYF.

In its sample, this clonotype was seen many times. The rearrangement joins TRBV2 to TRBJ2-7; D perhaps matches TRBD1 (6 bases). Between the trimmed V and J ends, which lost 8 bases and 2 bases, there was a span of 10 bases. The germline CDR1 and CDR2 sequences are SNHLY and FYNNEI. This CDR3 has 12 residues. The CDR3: CASGTFPYEQYF. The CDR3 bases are TGTGCCAGCGGGACATTCCCCTACGAGCAGTACTTC. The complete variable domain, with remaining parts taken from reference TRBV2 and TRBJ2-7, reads EPEVTQTPSHQVTQMGQEVILRCVPISNHLYFYWYRQILGQKVEFLVSFYNNEISEKSEIFDDQFSVERPDGSNFTLKIRSTKLEDSAMYFCASGTFPYEQYFGPGTRLTVT.

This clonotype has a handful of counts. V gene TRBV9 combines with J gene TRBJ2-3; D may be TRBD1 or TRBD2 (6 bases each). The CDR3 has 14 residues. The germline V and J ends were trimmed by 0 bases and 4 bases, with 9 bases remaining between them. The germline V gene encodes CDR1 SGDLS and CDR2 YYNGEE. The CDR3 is CASSVGRGADTQYF. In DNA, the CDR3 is TGTGCCAGCAGCGTAGGTAGGGGGGCAGATACGCAGTATTTT. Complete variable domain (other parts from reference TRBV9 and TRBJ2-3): DSGVTQTPKHLITATGQRVTLRCSPRSGDLSVYWYQQSLDQGLQFLIQYYNGEERAKGNILERFSAQQFPDLHSELNLSSLELGDSALYFCASSVGRGADTQYFGPGTRLTVL.

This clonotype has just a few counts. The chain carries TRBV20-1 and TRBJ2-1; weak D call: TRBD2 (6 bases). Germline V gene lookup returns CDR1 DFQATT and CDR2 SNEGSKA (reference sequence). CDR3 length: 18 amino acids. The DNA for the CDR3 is TGCGGCAGGTTCAGGGAAACCCCTCCGGGTCTCGGGGGACATGAGCAGTTCTTC. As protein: CGRFRETPPGLGGHEQFF.

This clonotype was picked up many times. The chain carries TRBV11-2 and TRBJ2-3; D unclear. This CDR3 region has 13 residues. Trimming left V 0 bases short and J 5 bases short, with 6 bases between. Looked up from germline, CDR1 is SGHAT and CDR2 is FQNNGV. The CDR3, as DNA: TGTGCCAGCAGCTTAGATCGAGAAGATACGCAGTATTTT. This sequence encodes CASSLDREDTQYF.

CDR3 residues: CASSQLVEGPTDTQYF. CDR3 sequence (DNA): TGTGCCAGCAGCCAACTAGTGGAGGGTCCCACAGATACGCAGTATTTT. The chain has TRBV28 and TRBJ2-3; D might be TRBD2 (6 bases). In germline, CDR1 is MDHEN, CDR2 SYDVKM. V lost 6 bases, J lost 2 bases, and 18 bases lay in between. The CDR3 is 16 amino acids.

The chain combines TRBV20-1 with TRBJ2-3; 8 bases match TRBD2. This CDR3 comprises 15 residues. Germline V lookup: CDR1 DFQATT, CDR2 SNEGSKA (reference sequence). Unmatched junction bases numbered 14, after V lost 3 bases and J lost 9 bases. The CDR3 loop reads CSARASGFPLGTQYF. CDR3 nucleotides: TGCAGTGCTAGGGCTAGCGGGTTTCCTTTAGGGACGCAGTATTTT.

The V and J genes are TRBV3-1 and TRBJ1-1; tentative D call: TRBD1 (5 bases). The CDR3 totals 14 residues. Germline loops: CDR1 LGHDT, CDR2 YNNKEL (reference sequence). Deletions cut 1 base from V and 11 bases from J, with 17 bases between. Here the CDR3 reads CASSQVGDQESAFF. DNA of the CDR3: TGTGCCAGCAGCCAAGTGGGGGACCAGGAATCGGCTTTCTTT. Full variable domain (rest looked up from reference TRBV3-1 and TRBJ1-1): DTAVSQTPKYLVTQMGNDKSIKCEQNLGHDTMYWYKQDSKKFLKIMFSYNNKELIINETVPNRFSPKSPDKAHLNLHINSLELGDSAVYFCASSQVGDQESAFFGQGTRLTVV.

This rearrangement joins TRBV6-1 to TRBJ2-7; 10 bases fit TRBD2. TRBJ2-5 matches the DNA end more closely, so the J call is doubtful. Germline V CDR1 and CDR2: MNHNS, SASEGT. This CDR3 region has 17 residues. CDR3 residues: CASRRPLAGDVQETQYF. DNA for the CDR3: TGTGCCAGCAGACGGCCCCTAGCGGGAGACGTCCAGGAGACCCAGTACTTC.

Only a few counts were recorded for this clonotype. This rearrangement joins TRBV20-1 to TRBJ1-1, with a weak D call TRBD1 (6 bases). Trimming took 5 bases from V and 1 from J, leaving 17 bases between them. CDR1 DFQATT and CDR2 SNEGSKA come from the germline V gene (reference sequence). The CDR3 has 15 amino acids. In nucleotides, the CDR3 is TGCAGTGCTGGGAGGACAGCAGGATGGAACACTGAAGCTTTCTTT. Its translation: CSAGRTAGWNTEAFF.

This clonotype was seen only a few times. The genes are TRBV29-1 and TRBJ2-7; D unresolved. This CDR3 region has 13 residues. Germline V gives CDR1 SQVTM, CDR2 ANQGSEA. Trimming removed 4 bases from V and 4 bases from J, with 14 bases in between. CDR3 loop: CSVGQPSEYEQYF. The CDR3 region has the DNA TGCAGCGTTGGCCAACCGAGCGAATACGAGCAGTACTTC.

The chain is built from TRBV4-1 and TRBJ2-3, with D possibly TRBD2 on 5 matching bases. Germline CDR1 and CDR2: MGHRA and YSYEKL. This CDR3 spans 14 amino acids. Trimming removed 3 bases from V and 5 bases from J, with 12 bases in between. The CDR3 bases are TGCGCCAGCAGCCATCCGGACTTACTAGATACGCAGTATTTT. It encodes CASSHPDLLDTQYF.

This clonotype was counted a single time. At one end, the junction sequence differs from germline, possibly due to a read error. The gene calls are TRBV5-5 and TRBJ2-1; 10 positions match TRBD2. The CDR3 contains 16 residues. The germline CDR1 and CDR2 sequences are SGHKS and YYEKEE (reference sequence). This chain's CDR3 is CASSSILAGEVNERFF. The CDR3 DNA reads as TGTGCCAGCAGCTCCATTCTAGCGGGAGAAGTAAATGAGCGGTTCTTC. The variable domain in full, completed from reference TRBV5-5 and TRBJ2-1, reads DAGVTQSPTHLIKTRGQQVTLRCSPISGHKSVSWYQQVLGQGPQFIFQYYEKEERGRGNFPDRFSARQFPNYSSELNVNALLLGDSALYLCASSSILAGEVNERFFGPGTRLTVL.

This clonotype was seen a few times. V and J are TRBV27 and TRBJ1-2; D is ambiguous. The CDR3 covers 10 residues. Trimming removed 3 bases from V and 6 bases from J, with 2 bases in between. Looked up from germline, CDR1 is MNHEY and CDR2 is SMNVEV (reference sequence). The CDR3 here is CASSFHGYTF. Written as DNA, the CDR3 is TGTGCCAGCAGTTTCCATGGCTACACCTTC.